These 17 T cell receptor beta chains originate from one sample sequenced in a study of blood T cells in healthy people across ages. Primers used in a second PCR of about 7 to 11 cycles were a sample-barcoded 5' primer and a J-beta primer mix. TCRdb itself ran the 5' RACE reads through MiXCR, one entry per CDR3 protein. The sample comprises about 650,000 distinct CDR3 sequences, 32% of which are singletons, and over 15% rests with the top ten. The sample was blood. All receptors come from a woman aged 80 or older in good health.

This chain connects TRBV6-2 or TRBV6-3 to TRBJ2-2; 7 bases are a match to TRBD1. This CDR3 has 19 residues. Germline CDR1 is MNHEY and CDR2 is SVGEGT. Unmatched junction bases numbered 19, after V lost 6 bases and J lost 3 bases. CDR3 residues: CASSQDDGQGVGYTGELFF. The CDR3, as DNA: TGTGCCAGCAGCCAAGATGACGGGCAGGGGGTCGGATACACCGGGGAGCTGTTTTTT.

The chain is built from TRBV5-1 and TRBJ2-4, with 9 bases matching TRBD1. Germline trimming cut 4 bases from V and 4 bases from J; bases unmatched to any gene: 0. The CDR3 has 13 amino acids. CDR1 is SGHRS, CDR2 YFSETQ, per germline. The CDR3 DNA is TGCGCCAGCAGCGGGACAGGGAAAAACATTCAGTACTTC. This gives the protein CASSGTGKNIQYF.

There are many counts of this clonotype. V and J are TRBV28 and TRBJ2-7; D ambiguous. The CDR3 covers 12 residues. Germline V gene data show CDR1 as MDHEN and CDR2 as SYDVKM. Trimming removed 8 bases at V and 2 bases at J, with 10 bases between. In DNA, the CDR3 is TGTGCCAGCGGCGTGGATACCTACGAGCAGTACTTC. It is translated as CASGVDTYEQYF.

This clonotype has more than one count but fewer than ten. A single base separates this from a much larger clone, so it may be a read error. The V gene is TRBV20-1, the J gene TRBJ2-3, with D tentatively TRBD1 or TRBD2 (5 bases each). The V gene's germline CDR1 is DFQATT and CDR2 SNEGSKA (reference sequence). The ends were cut back, 1 base at V and 6 bases at J, with 14 bases in the middle. This CDR3 region has 14 residues. The CDR3 region is CSARGPGPMDTQYF. The CDR3 bases are TGCAGTGCTAGAGGTCCGGGACCCATGGATACGCAGTATTTT.

This clonotype was seen ten or more times. This chain's CDR3 is CAINLGLAGGTIQYF. The CDR3 DNA reads TGTGCCATCAACCTGGGACTAGCGGGGGGTACCATTCAGTACTTC. This sequence joins TRBV10-3 and TRBJ2-4, with TRBD2 matching over 15 bases. Unmatched junction bases numbered 7, after V lost 7 bases and J lost 9 bases. The length of the CDR3 is 15 residues. The germline V gene has CDR1 ENHRY and CDR2 SYGVKD.

This clonotype was recorded many times. The rearrangement uses TRBV27 and TRBJ2-1; 7 bases agree with TRBD2. J was trimmed by 3 bases and V by 7 bases; bases with no gene match: 12. The CDR3 is 16 residues long. The V gene's germline CDR1 is MNHEY and CDR2 SMNVEV (reference sequence). The CDR3 here is CASIRTSGVIYNEQFF. CDR3 nucleotide sequence: TGTGCCAGCATCAGAACCAGCGGGGTTATCTACAATGAGCAGTTCTTC.

This clonotype was counted many times. The V and J genes are TRBV5-4 and TRBJ2-6, with TRBD1 as a possible D gene (6 bases). The CDR3 runs 15 residues. Germline CDR1 SGHNT, CDR2 YYREEE (reference sequence). Trimming shortened V by 1 base and J by 4 bases, and 9 bases separated the two germline ends. CDR3 region: CASSLSGAGANVLTF. The DNA of the CDR3 is TGTGCCAGCAGCTTGTCAGGGGCCGGGGCCAACGTCCTGACTTTC.

A few counts support this clonotype. This chain joins TRBV7-9 and TRBJ2-3; TRBD2 matches at 14 bases. Germline CDR1 is SEHNR and CDR2 is FQNEAQ (reference sequence). This CDR3 spans 17 amino acids. V lost 4 bases to trimming and J lost 3 bases; unmatched junction nucleotides: 6. In DNA, the CDR3 is TGTGCCAGCAGCTCCCAGACTAGCGGGGGGGTAACAGATACGCAGTATTTT. As protein: CASSSQTSGGVTDTQYF.

In this sample, this clonotype turned up many times. The CDR3 region is CSRLTLAGWGETQYF. CDR3 DNA: TGCAGCCGCTTAACCCTTGCGGGGTGGGGGGAGACCCAGTACTTC. The chain employs TRBV20-1 and TRBJ2-5; perhaps TRBD2 as D (6 bases). Looked up from germline, CDR1 is DFQATT and CDR2 is SNEGSKA (reference sequence). The CDR3 sequence is 15 residues long.

The CDR3: CASSEPHGDTEQFF. CDR3 DNA sequence: TGTGCCAGCAGTGAACCTCATGGGGACACTGAGCAGTTCTTC. This chain joins TRBV6-1 and TRBJ2-1, with a weak D call TRBD1 (6 bases). Trimming left V 2 bases short and J 9 bases short, with 14 bases between. CDR3 length: 14 residues. In germline, CDR1 is MNHNS, CDR2 SASEGT.

This clonotype has at least ten counts. The chain joins TRBV9 to TRBJ2-7; no clear D. Germline V gene data show CDR1 as SGDLS and CDR2 as YYNGEE. V was clipped by 0 bases and J by 5 bases, with 12 bases between them. The length of the CDR3 is 14 residues. Here the CDR3 DNA reads TGTGCCAGCAGCGTAGACTTCCGACGGGACGAGCAGTACTTC. Translated, it gives CASSVDFRRDEQYF. Full variable domain (outside the CDR3, taken from reference TRBV9 and TRBJ2-7): DSGVTQTPKHLITATGQRVTLRCSPRSGDLSVYWYQQSLDQGLQFLIQYYNGEERAKGNILERFSAQQFPDLHSELNLSSLELGDSALYFCASSVDFRRDEQYFGPGTRLTVT.

This clonotype was seen at least ten times. This chain uses TRBV5-1 with TRBJ1-1, with D maybe TRBD1 (6 bases). CDR3 length: 13 residues. V lost 2 bases and J 4 bases, leaving 9 bases between the germline ends. The germline V gene has CDR1 SGHRS and CDR2 YFSETQ. The CDR3 reads CASSFGTFTEAFF. CDR3 nucleotides: TGCGCCAGCAGCTTTGGGACATTCACTGAAGCTTTCTTT.

This clonotype has more than one count but fewer than ten. This chain connects TRBV20-1 to TRBJ2-7, with TRBD2 identical over 14 bases. This CDR3 has 18 residues. Germline CDR1 and CDR2: DFQATT and SNEGSKA (reference sequence). V was clipped by 3 bases and J by 2 bases; unmatched bases: 12. CDR3 coding DNA: TGCAGTGCTAGCGCAGCCGAGACTAGCGGGGGGGCTCCCTACGAGCAGTACTTC. Translated: CSASAAETSGGAPYEQYF.

This clonotype has a count of ten or more. The chain links TRBV15 to TRBJ2-3; 10 nucleotides line up with TRBD2. CDR1 and CDR2 (germline): LNHNV, YYDKDF (reference sequence). The CDR3 has 16 amino acids. V shed 5 bases, J shed 1 base, and the junction held 6 bases outside the gene matches. The CDR3 here is CATSAGTSAGTDTQYF. DNA for the CDR3: TGTGCCACCAGCGCCGGGACTAGCGCCGGCACAGATACGCAGTATTTT. The whole variable domain, filled in from reference TRBV15 and TRBJ2-3, reads DAMVIQNPRYQVTQFGKPVTLSCSQTLNHNVMYWYQQKSSQAPKLLFHYYDKDFNNEADTPDNFQSRRPNTSFCFLDIRSPGLGDTAMYLCATSAGTSAGTDTQYFGPGTRLTVL.

The sample holds one count of this clonotype. The V gene is TRBV5-5, the J gene TRBJ2-4; 8 bases agree with TRBD1. Germline V lookup: CDR1 SGHKS, CDR2 YYEKEE (reference sequence). V dropped 0 bases and J dropped 3; count of bases not matched to a gene: 8. The CDR3 consists of 17 residues. CDR3 nucleotides: TGTGCCAGCAGCTTGGGGAGGACAGGGCAAAACAAAAACATTCAGTACTTC. This encodes CASSLGRTGQNKNIQYF.

In this sample, this clonotype turned up many times. The V gene is TRBV7-9, the J gene TRBJ2-7; maybe TRBD1 (6 bases). The CDR3 runs 16 residues. The V and J ends lost 1 base and 1 base respectively, with 14 bases between them. Germline V gene lookup returns CDR1 SEHNR and CDR2 FQNEAQ (reference sequence). CDR3 nucleotide sequence: TGTGCCAGCAGCTTAGTTCTGGGGGCGCGGTCCTACGAGCAGTACTTC. The encoded protein is CASSLVLGARSYEQYF.

The J gene is TRBJ2-7, the V gene TRBV12-3 or TRBV12-4; TRBD2 aligns across 7 bases. This CDR3 region has 14 residues. The ends lost 5 bases at V and 3 bases at J; junction bases unmatched: 7. This CDR3 reads CASSPPGLNYEQYF. CDR3 sequence (DNA): TGTGCCAGCAGTCCCCCGGGACTAAACTACGAGCAGTACTTC.